Below are 30 T cell receptor beta chains sequenced from a single sample in a study of T cell responses to AZD1222 COVID-19 vaccine. Repertoires were generated with immunoSEQ multiplex PCR, while TCRdb's copy carries only in-frame clones and drops some. The data contain 60,000 to 100,000 clones, approximately 90% of them singletons. The specimen was peripheral blood, collected on day 0 of MenACWY control vaccination. The receptors were gathered from an adult in good health.

The chain employs TRBV30 and TRBJ1-2, with a possible D match to TRBD1 (5 bases). V lost 2 bases, J lost 6 bases, and 16 bases lay in between. Germline V gene data show CDR1 as GTSNPN and CDR2 as SVGIG (reference sequence). There are 14 residues in the CDR3. The CDR3 spells CAWSLGRDRNGYTF. DNA of the CDR3: TGTGCCTGGAGTTTGGGCAGGGATAGGAATGGCTACACCTTC.

The rearrangement uses TRBV5-1 and TRBJ2-5; either TRBD1 or TRBD2 may fit D (6 bases each). Germline-derived CDR1 and CDR2 are SGHRS and YFSETQ. Deletions cut 4 bases from V and 2 bases from J, with 15 bases between. The CDR3 covers 15 residues. The CDR3 bases are TGCGCCAGCAGCGGAGGGACAATGGGGCAAGAGACCCAGTACTTC. It yields the protein CASSGGTMGQETQYF.

This rearrangement joins TRBV5-1 to TRBJ2-7; 8 nucleotides match TRBD1. Germline V gene lookup returns CDR1 SGHRS and CDR2 YFSETQ. Trimming took 5 bases from V and 7 from J; bases not matched to a gene: 11. CDR3 length: 14 residues. The CDR3, as DNA: TGCGCCAGCAGGAGCCAGGGGGCTTCGGGTGAGCAGTACTTC. Residues: CASRSQGASGEQYF.

The chain has TRBV5-4 and TRBJ2-5, with unresolved D. The germline gives CDR1 SGHNT, CDR2 YYREEE (reference sequence). Trimming stripped 4 bases from V and 3 bases from J, with 16 bases between. This CDR3 comprises 15 residues. The CDR3 sequence is CASSLGRSDKETQYF. CDR3 in DNA: TGTGCCAGCAGCCTCGGACGGTCAGACAAAGAGACCCAGTACTTC.

The chain combines TRBV28 with TRBJ1-1; possibly TRBD1 for D (5 bases). Germline V CDR1 and CDR2: MDHEN, SYDVKM. The CDR3 sequence is 12 residues long. V gave up 8 bases and J gave up 2 bases, with 9 bases separating them. Here the CDR3 reads CASSDRNTEAFF. The CDR3 nucleotides read TGTGCCAGCTCCGACAGAAACACTGAAGCTTTCTTT.

This clone was seen only a few times. The chain is built from TRBV10-1 and TRBJ2-3; 9 nucleotides match TRBD1. Germline loops: CDR1 WNHNN, CDR2 SYGVQD (reference sequence). The CDR3 covers 16 residues. V was pared by 0 bases and J by 3 bases, with 4 bases of the junction left unmatched. CDR3 bases: TGCGCCAGCAGTGAGTCGGACAGGGGAGTGACAGATACGCAGTATTTT. Translation: CASSESDRGVTDTQYF.

The rearrangement links TRBV19 to TRBJ2-3, with TRBD2 identical over 8 bases. The CDR3 runs to 17 residues. Germline V gene data show CDR1 as LNHDA and CDR2 as SQIVND (reference sequence). The V segment lost 3 bases and the J segment 1 base; nucleotides outside the gene matches: 9. The CDR3 DNA reads as TGTGCCAGTAGTATTCAACCGGGACTAGGTGGCACAGATACGCAGTATTTT. Translating it yields CASSIQPGLGGTDTQYF.

V usage is TRBV5-1 and J usage is TRBJ2-7; 8 nucleotides match TRBD2. Germline V CDR1 and CDR2: SGHRS, YFSETQ. V lost 0 bases and J lost 6; bases outside the gene matches: 8. This CDR3 has 15 residues. In nucleotides, the CDR3 is TGCGCCAGCAGCTTGGCTCCGGGAGGGCCCATCGAGCAGTACTTC. It specifies CASSLAPGGPIEQYF.

The chain uses TRBV11-2 and TRBJ1-2; possibly TRBD1 for D (5 bases). CDR1 is SGHAT, CDR2 FQNNGV, per germline. V lost 5 bases and J lost 6, with 16 bases in between. The CDR3 contains 14 residues. For the CDR3, the DNA is TGTGCCAGCAGCCCCCTGGGGGGGGGAGATGGCTACACCTTC. Encoded protein: CASSPLGGGDGYTF.

The V and J genes are TRBV4-1 and TRBJ1-6, with a possible D match to TRBD1 (5 bases). The germline CDR1 and CDR2 sequences are MGHRA and YSYEKL. Deletions cut 0 bases from V and 4 bases from J, with 16 bases between. The CDR3 totals 18 residues. The CDR3 nucleotides are TGCGCCAGCAGCCAAGAAAGCCCCAGGGCAGCGTATAATTCACCCCTCCACTTT. This gives the protein CASSQESPRAAYNSPLHF.

J is TRBJ1-2 and V is TRBV14; D not certain. Trimming stripped 0 bases from V and 3 bases from J, with 2 bases between. The CDR3 contains 12 residues. In germline, CDR1 is SGHDN, CDR2 FVKESK. The CDR3 region has the DNA TGTGCCAGCAGCCAAGATTACTATGGCTACACCTTC. Protein sequence: CASSQDYYGYTF.

The chain recombines TRBV28 with TRBJ2-7; D is possibly TRBD1 or TRBD2 (6 bases each). Looked up from germline, CDR1 is MDHEN and CDR2 is SYDVKM. V was clipped by 10 bases and J by 6 bases, with 10 bases between them. The CDR3 has 10 residues. The CDR3 DNA is TGTGCCACTAGGGGGGCCGAGCAGTACTTC. It specifies CATRGAEQYF.

The CDR3 loop is CASSRQGRRAFF. DNA for the CDR3: TGTGCCAGCAGCCGACAAGGGAGGCGAGCTTTCTTT. J is TRBJ1-1 and V is TRBV3-1 (or the pseudogene TRBV3-2); D remains unclear. With 4 bases removed from V and 10 bases from J, the gap between germline ends came to 13 bases. Germline CDR1 LGHDT, CDR2 YNNKEL (reference sequence). The CDR3 contains 12 residues.

The V gene is TRBV12-3 or TRBV12-4, the J gene TRBJ1-2; TRBD1 might be the D (5 bases). Trimming removed 5 bases at V and 12 bases at J, with 16 bases between. The CDR3 spans 12 residues. The CDR3 bases are TGTGCCAGCAGTAGGGGCCGTTTGGATAACACCTTC. Encoded protein: CASSRGRLDNTF.

J is TRBJ2-3 and V is TRBV6-1; D might be TRBD1 (6 bases). The germline gives CDR1 MNHNS, CDR2 SASEGT. The CDR3 runs 14 residues. V gave up 3 bases and J gave up 1 base, with 8 bases separating them. CDR3 region: CASSDRGGTDTQYF. The CDR3 coding sequence is TGTGCCAGCAGTGACAGGGGTGGCACAGATACGCAGTATTTT.

The J gene is TRBJ2-6, the V gene TRBV28; D is possibly TRBD1 (6 bases). CDR1 and CDR2 from the germline V gene are MDHEN and SYDVKM. V shed 5 bases and J shed 0 bases, with 14 bases lying between them. CDR3 length equals 17 residues. The CDR3 DNA follows: TGTGCCAGCAGTCCGCCGGGACAACTCTCTGGGGCCAACGTCCTGACTTTC. The encoded protein is CASSPPGQLSGANVLTF.

The chain is built from TRBV3-1 (or the pseudogene TRBV3-2) and TRBJ2-3; perhaps TRBD1 as D (6 bases). The CDR3 spans 14 residues. Germline V lookup: CDR1 LGHDT, CDR2 YNNKEL (reference sequence). The V end lost 4 bases, the J end lost 7 bases, and 15 bases lay between the germline ends. In DNA form, the CDR3 reads TGTGCCAGCAGCCGCCGGGACACGCCATATACGCAGTATTTT. Translation gives CASSRRDTPYTQYF.

J is TRBJ2-1 and V is TRBV3-1 (or the pseudogene TRBV3-2); 9 positions agree with TRBD2. In germline, CDR1 is LGHDT, CDR2 YNNKEL (reference sequence). Losses at the gene ends were 1 base for V and 7 bases for J; bases not matched to a gene: 5. The CDR3 extends over 15 amino acids. In DNA form, the CDR3 reads TGTGCCAGCAGCCAAGCCGGGACTAGCAGAAATGAGCAGTTCTTC. Residues: CASSQAGTSRNEQFF.

The V and J genes are TRBV4-3 and TRBJ2-1; TRBD2 agrees at 12 bases. With V trimmed by 1 base and J by 9 bases, 10 bases remained unmatched. The CDR3 length is 17 residues. Germline V lookup: CDR1 LGHNA, CDR2 YSLEER. CDR3 bases: TGCGCCAGCAGCCAAGCCCTCCCTAGCGGGGGGGCCGGTGAGCAGTTCTTC. Its translation is CASSQALPSGGAGEQFF.

The chain joins TRBV28 to TRBJ1-1; D may be TRBD1 (6 bases). The CDR3 is made up of 19 amino acids. In germline, CDR1 is MDHEN, CDR2 SYDVKM. Deletions cut 1 base from V and 1 base from J, with 22 bases between. The CDR3 nucleotides are TGTGCCAGCAGTTTATATATAGCCCCCTCGGGGGGCCAGAACACTGAAGCTTTCTTT. Its translation: CASSLYIAPSGGQNTEAFF.

This clone was counted between two and nine times. The chain couples TRBV7-2 to TRBJ2-3, with 7 bases matching TRBD1. The ends lost 5 bases at V and 1 base at J; junction bases unmatched: 9. The CDR3 is made up of 16 amino acids. Germline CDR1 and CDR2: SGHTA and FQGNSA. CDR3 protein: CASSMTGIFGTDTQYF. The DNA for the CDR3 is TGTGCCAGCAGCATGACAGGGATTTTTGGCACAGATACGCAGTATTTT.

This rearrangement joins TRBV28 to TRBJ1-1, with D maybe TRBD1 (5 bases). The CDR3 loop spans 14 amino acids. The germline V gene encodes CDR1 MDHEN and CDR2 SYDVKM. V was shortened by 6 bases and J by 10 bases, with 21 bases between the two germline ends. The CDR3 DNA sequence: TGTGCCAGCAGAATGACCAGGTCCGGGGGTTCAGCTTTCTTT. Its protein product is CASRMTRSGGSAFF.

The J gene is TRBJ1-5, the V gene TRBV7-2, with TRBD1 identical over 10 bases. CDR3 length: 13 residues. CDR1 and CDR2 (germline): SGHTA, FQGNSA. The trim removed 5 bases at V and 6 bases at J, leaving 1 base unmatched. In DNA, the CDR3 is TGTGCCAGCAGCCGGGACAGGGGTCAGCCCCAGCATTTT. Its protein product is CASSRDRGQPQHF.

V gene TRBV19 combines with J gene TRBJ2-7; D is undetermined. CDR3 length: 15 amino acids. Trimming removed 3 bases at V and 0 bases at J, with 12 bases between. Germline CDR1 reads LNHDA; CDR2 reads SQIVND (reference sequence). DNA for the CDR3: TGTGCCAGTAGTATTCAGCTAGACCCCTCCTACGAGCAGTACTTC. Translation: CASSIQLDPSYEQYF.

This clone was counted a few times. The rearrangement uses TRBV28 and TRBJ1-1; 9 bases are shared with TRBD1. Losses at the gene ends were 4 bases for V and 0 bases for J; bases not matched to a gene: 6. CDR1 MDHEN and CDR2 SYDVKM come from the germline V gene. CDR3 length: 16 amino acids. This CDR3 reads CASSSGDRVLNTEAFF. CDR3 nucleotides: TGTGCCAGCAGTTCAGGGGACAGGGTTCTGAACACTGAAGCTTTCTTT.

The rearrangement joins TRBV21-1 to TRBJ2-7. TRBV21-1 is given as a pseudogene. CDR3 length: 18 residues. The CDR3 region has the DNA TGTGCCAGCAGCAAATTAGATCTTCCCTACAGGGGAGGGGACGAGCAGTACTTC. This encodes CASSKLDLPYRGGDEQYF.

The V gene is TRBV28, the J gene TRBJ2-7, with a tentative D call TRBD2 (6 bases). CDR3 length equals 14 residues. V was clipped by 6 bases and J by 0 bases, with 12 bases between them. Germline CDR1 reads MDHEN; CDR2 reads SYDVKM. The CDR3 region is CASSGSSDSYEQYF. As DNA, the CDR3 is TGTGCCAGCAGCGGGTCTAGCGACTCCTACGAGCAGTACTTC.

The V call is TRBV27, the J call TRBJ2-7; D unresolved. V was clipped by 4 bases and J by 0 bases, with 10 bases between them. Germline CDR1 is MNHEY and CDR2 is SMNVEV (reference sequence). This CDR3 is 14 amino acids long. The CDR3 region has the DNA TGTGCCAGCAGTTCGGATGGTAACTCCTACGAGCAGTACTTC. Translating gives CASSSDGNSYEQYF.

V usage is TRBV28 and J usage is TRBJ2-2; 8 bases map to TRBD1. This CDR3 is 17 amino acids long. V was clipped by 4 bases and J by 3 bases; unmatched bases: 10. The germline gives CDR1 MDHEN, CDR2 SYDVKM. CDR3: CASSSPGGTGYTGELFF. The DNA of the CDR3 is TGTGCCAGCAGTTCGCCAGGGGGCACTGGATACACCGGGGAGCTGTTTTTT.

A note on this clone: Sequence at one end of the junction differs from germline and may be a read error. The J gene is TRBJ2-2, the V gene TRBV7-9; possible D gene TRBD1, 6 bases. This CDR3 region has 16 residues. Germline CDR1 is SEHNR and CDR2 is FQNEAQ (reference sequence). CDR3 amino acids: CASTLGGHVNTGELFF. CDR3 DNA sequence: TGTGCCAGCACCTTAGGGGGACATGTAAACACCGGGGAGCTGTTTTTT.